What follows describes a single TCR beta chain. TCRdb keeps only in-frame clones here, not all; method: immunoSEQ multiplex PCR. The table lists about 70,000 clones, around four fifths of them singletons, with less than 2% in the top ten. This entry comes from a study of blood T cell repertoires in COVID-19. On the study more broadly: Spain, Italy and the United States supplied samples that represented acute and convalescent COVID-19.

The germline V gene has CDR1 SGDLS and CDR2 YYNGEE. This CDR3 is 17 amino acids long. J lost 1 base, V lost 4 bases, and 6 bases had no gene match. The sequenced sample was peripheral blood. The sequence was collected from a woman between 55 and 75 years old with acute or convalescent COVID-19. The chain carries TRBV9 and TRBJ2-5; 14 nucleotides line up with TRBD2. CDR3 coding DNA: TGTGCCAGCAGCCTCGGACTAGCGGGAGGCTCCCAAGAGACCCAGTACTTC. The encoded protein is CASSLGLAGGSQETQYF.